A selection of T cell receptor beta chains follows, all from one sample in a study of identifying expanded T cells in peripheral blood. Method: immunoSEQ multiplex PCR; TCRdb's copy keeps in-frame clones and lacks some. The data contain 80,000 or so clones, around four fifths of them seen just once; the ten biggest clones take up around 18%. The sequencing sample was made of blood. The receptors here all came from a person between 18 and 69 years old in good health. The CDR3 runs from the conserved cysteine through the conserved F or W. A D gene is named only where the DNA matches it firmly. Part of the rows lack a size; the others show once, few, many or a class for expanded clones.

CASLRAGALGQYNEQFF | TGTGCCAGCCTCAGGGCGGGGGCCCTCGGGCAATACAATGAGCAGTTCTTC | . | TRBV27 | . | TRBJ2-1
CAWSPRGPEAFF | TGTGCCTGGAGCCCAAGGGGTCCTGAAGCTTTCTTT | . | TRBV30 | . | TRBJ1-1
CASGLDLGPQHF | TGTGCCAGCGGTCTCGATTTAGGGCCCCAGCATTTT | . | TRBV6-5 | . | TRBJ1-5
CASSSPYSRGTGLRETQYF | TGTGCCAGCAGTTCGCCGTACTCAAGAGGGACAGGGCTTAGAGAGACCCAGTACTTC | TRBD1 | TRBV28 | . | TRBJ2-5
CASSEHGPSGSLGRFF | TGTGCCAGCAGTGAACACGGCCCTAGCGGGAGCTTGGGTCGGTTCTTC | TRBD2 | TRBV2 | . | TRBJ2-1
CASSATGTVLGYGYTF | TGTGCCAGCAGCGCCACCGGGACAGTTTTGGGCTATGGCTACACCTTC | TRBD1 | TRBV5-6 | . | TRBJ1-2
CASRDSPNNEQFF | TGTGCCAGCCGGGACAGCCCTAACAATGAGCAGTTCTTC | TRBD1 | TRBV13 | . | TRBJ2-1
CASSYSINPDGAFF | TGTGCCAGCAGTTACTCGATAAATCCCGACGGAGCTTTCTTT | . | TRBV6-5 | once | TRBJ1-1
CASSLAGQGRIEQYF | TGTGCCAGCAGCTTAGCGGGACAGGGCCGGATCGAGCAGTACTTC | TRBD1 | TRBV7-8 | . | TRBJ2-7
CASSTGQASPQHF | TGTGCCAGCAGCACGGGACAGGCGTCTCCCCAGCATTTT | TRBD1 | TRBV7-9 | . | TRBJ1-5
CASSWQGSHEQYF | TGTGCCAGCAGTTGGCAGGGGTCCCACGAGCAGTACTTC | . | TRBV2 | few | TRBJ2-7
CSVEDSKDRDIYF | TGCAGCGTTGAAGATTCTAAGGACAGGGACATATATTTT | TRBD1 | TRBV29-1 | . | TRBJ1-3
CASSTGVHTEAFF | TGTGCCAGTTCGACAGGAGTTCACACTGAAGCTTTCTTT | . | TRBV28 | . | TRBJ1-1
CASSYTGQETQYF | TGTGCCAGCAGCTACACAGGCCAAGAGACCCAGTACTTC | . | TRBV5-6 | . | TRBJ2-5
CASSLGTSGRGETQYF | TGTGCCAGCAGCCTGGGGACTAGCGGGAGAGGGGAGACCCAGTACTTC | TRBD2 | TRBV11-3 | . | TRBJ2-5
CASSQDGTGPGSYTF | TGCGCCAGCAGCCAAGATGGGACCGGGCCAGGGAGCTACACCTTC | . | TRBV4-3 | . | TRBJ1-2
CASSGTGYYEQYF | TGTGCCAGTAGCGGGACAGGGTACTACGAGCAGTACTTC | TRBD1 | TRBV19 | . | TRBJ2-7
CASSARTGTQETQYF | TGTGCCAGCAGCGCGCGGACAGGAACCCAAGAGACCCAGTACTTC | TRBD1 | TRBV7-3 | . | TRBJ2-5
CASSQEGPWMCSYEQYF | TGCGCCAGCAGCCAAGAGGGCCCTTGGATGTGCTCCTACGAGCAGTACTTC | . | TRBV4-3 | . | TRBJ2-7
CASNRDGGEETQYF | TGTGCCAGCAATAGGGACGGGGGGGAAGAGACCCAGTACTTC | TRBD2 | TRBV6-6 | . | TRBJ2-5
CASTEGTGSFRGYTF | TGTGCCAGCACCGAAGGGACAGGGAGCTTTCGCGGCTACACCTTC | TRBD1 | TRBV2 | few | TRBJ1-2
CASTTTGGPDTQYF | TGCGCCAGCACCACGACTGGGGGTCCAGATACGCAGTATTTT | . | TRBV5-1 | . | TRBJ2-3
CSTGLADEQYF | TGCAGTACCGGACTAGCGGACGAGCAGTACTTC | TRBD2 | TRBV20-1 | . | TRBJ2-7
CASSPFTANTEAFF | TGTGCCAGCAGCCCATTTACAGCGAACACTGAAGCTTTCTTT | . | TRBV5-8 | . | TRBJ1-1
CASSVGTSGSHNEQFF | TGTGCCAGCAGCGTGGGGACTAGCGGGAGTCATAATGAGCAGTTCTTC | TRBD2 | TRBV9 | . | TRBJ2-1
CAISPTSGIHQETQYF | TGTGCCATCAGCCCTACTAGCGGGATACACCAAGAGACCCAGTACTTC | TRBD2 | TRBV10-3 | . | TRBJ2-5
CASSLTLREYNEQFF | TGTGCCAGCAGCTTGACGCTGCGGGAGTACAATGAGCAGTTCTTC | TRBD2 | TRBV5-5 | . | TRBJ2-1
CASSSHMNTEAFF | TGTGCCAGCAGCTCTCACATGAACACTGAAGCTTTCTTT | . | TRBV7-8 | . | TRBJ1-1
CASSQTDGSNQPQHF | TGCGCCAGCAGCCAAACAGACGGTAGCAATCAGCCCCAGCATTTT | . | TRBV4-3 | . | TRBJ1-5
CASSFAGRDYGYTF | TGTGCCAGCAGTTTCGCCGGGCGCGACTATGGCTACACCTTC | . | TRBV28 | . | TRBJ1-2
CASSLGVSGTDTQYF | TGCGCCAGCAGCTTGGGGGTGTCTGGGACAGATACGCAGTATTTT | . | TRBV5-1 | . | TRBJ2-3
CASSLGILRGYTDTQYF | TGTGCCAGCAGCTTGGGGATTTTGCGGGGATACACAGATACGCAGTATTTT | . | TRBV5-6 | . | TRBJ2-3
CASSISNNQPQHF | TGTGCCAGTAGTATCTCAAACAATCAGCCCCAGCATTTT | . | TRBV19 | . | TRBJ1-5
CASSLFPRGDQPQHF | TGTGCCAGCAGTTTATTTCCCAGGGGAGACCAGCCCCAGCATTTT | . | TRBV27 | . | TRBJ1-5
CASSLEGNNEQFF | TGTGCCAGCAGCTTGGAGGGAAACAATGAGCAGTTCTTC | . | TRBV11-3 | . | TRBJ2-1
CASSEATWLGTGELFF | TGTGCCAGCAGTGAAGCTACTTGGTTGGGAACCGGGGAGCTGTTTTTT | . | TRBV2 | . | TRBJ2-2
CASSQDSTGGADTQYF | TGTGCCAGCAGCCAAGATTCGACGGGAGGGGCCGATACGCAGTATTTT | TRBD2 | TRBV4-2 | once | TRBJ2-3
CASYGGLALTQYF | TGTGCCAGTTATGGGGGGCTAGCCCTCACCCAGTACTTC | . | TRBV28 | . | TRBJ2-5
CASSPSGREHTEAFF | TGTGCCAGCTCACCATCCGGCAGGGAACACACTGAAGCTTTCTTT | . | TRBV18 | . | TRBJ1-1
CASSADRVGNTEAFF | TGTGCCAGCAGCGCCGACAGGGTCGGAAACACTGAAGCTTTCTTT | TRBD1 | TRBV7-2 | . | TRBJ1-1
CASKLEANTGELFF | TGTGCCAGTAAATTAGAAGCGAACACCGGGGAGCTGTTTTTT | . | TRBV19 | . | TRBJ2-2
CASTPRGGEITQYF | TGTGCCAGCACCCCGAGGGGCGGGGAGATTACGCAGTATTTT | . | TRBV27 | . | TRBJ2-3
CASASVGTYTGELFF | TGTGCCAGCGCCTCCGTGGGCACCTACACCGGGGAGCTGTTTTTT | . | TRBV27 | few | TRBJ2-2
CASRRDLPLEKLFF | TGTGCCAGCAGAAGGGACCTGCCCCTTGAAAAACTGTTTTTT | . | TRBV27 | . | TRBJ1-4
CASSASPTRSGANVLTF | TGTGCCAGCAGTGCTTCTCCGACCCGCTCTGGGGCCAACGTCCTGACTTTC | . | TRBV25-1 | . | TRBJ2-6
CASSFRGGEANEQFF | TGTGCCAGCAGCTTTAGAGGGGGTGAGGCCAATGAGCAGTTCTTC | . | TRBV5-5 | . | TRBJ2-1
CASSKGSGQPQHF | TGTGCCAGCAGTAAGGGTTCGGGTCAGCCCCAGCATTTT | . | TRBV6-5 | few | TRBJ1-5
CASSLGQGNMKTQYF | TGTGCCAGCAGCTTGGGACAGGGAAATATGAAGACCCAGTACTTC | TRBD1 | TRBV5-4 | once | TRBJ2-5
CASSLAGGSTYNEQFF | TGTGCCAGCAGCTTAGCAGGCGGGAGTACCTACAATGAGCAGTTCTTC | TRBD2 | TRBV7-8 | . | TRBJ2-1
CASSSPQGRDSKADEQFF | TGTGCCAGCAGCTCACCCCAGGGTCGGGACTCGAAGGCGGATGAGCAGTTCTTC | . | TRBV7-8 | few | TRBJ2-1